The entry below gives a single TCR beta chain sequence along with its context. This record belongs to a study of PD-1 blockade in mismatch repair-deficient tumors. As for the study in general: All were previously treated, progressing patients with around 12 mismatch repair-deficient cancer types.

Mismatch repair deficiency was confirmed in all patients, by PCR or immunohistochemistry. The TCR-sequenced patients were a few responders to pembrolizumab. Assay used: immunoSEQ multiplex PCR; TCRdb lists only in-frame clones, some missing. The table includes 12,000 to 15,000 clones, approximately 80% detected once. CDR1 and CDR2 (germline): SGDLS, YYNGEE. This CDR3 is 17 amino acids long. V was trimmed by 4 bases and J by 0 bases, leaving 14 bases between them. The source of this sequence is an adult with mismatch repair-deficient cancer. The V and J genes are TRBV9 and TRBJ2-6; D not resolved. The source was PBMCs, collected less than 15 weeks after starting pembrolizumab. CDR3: CASSLDILSSGANVLTF. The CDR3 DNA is TGTGCCAGCAGCCTTGACATCCTTTCCTCTGGGGCCAACGTCCTGACTTTC.